The rows below give T cell receptor beta chains drawn from one sample of a study of blood T cell repertoires in COVID-19. Method: immunoSEQ multiplex PCR; TCRdb's copy keeps in-frame clones and lacks some. The sample has some 520,000 clones, 89% seen once. What was sequenced was peripheral blood. The receptors were sampled from a man between 18 and 35 years old with COVID-19, enrolled during active disease. CDR3s include the opening cysteine and the closing phenylalanine or tryptophan. A D gene is named only where the DNA matches it firmly. Not all rows give a size; the values are once, few, many and, for expanded clones, a class.

d_gene	v_gene	abundance	j_gene	CDR3nt	CDR3aa
TRBD2	TRBV30	NA	TRBJ2-5	TGTGCCCAAAGCGGGATAGAGACCCAGTACTTC	CAQSGIETQYF
NA	TRBV15	NA	TRBJ2-1	TGTGCCACCAGCAGAAATGACACCTCCTACAATGAGCAGTTCTTC	CATSRNDTSYNEQFF
NA	TRBV5-4	NA	TRBJ1-6	TGTGCCAGCAGCAACCGGGACTATAATTCACCCCTCCACTTT	CASSNRDYNSPLHF
NA	TRBV3-1/TRBV3-2	NA	TRBJ2-7	TGTGCCAGCAGCCAAGACCCGACTAGTACCTACGAGCAGTACTTC	CASSQDPTSTYEQYF
NA	TRBV6-5	NA	TRBJ2-1	TGTGCCAGCAGGGGCGGGACCAATGAGCAGTTCTTC	CASRGGTNEQFF
TRBD1	TRBV7-2	NA	TRBJ1-2	TGTGCCAGCAGCTTAACAGGGGCGGGAGGCTACACCTTC	CASSLTGAGGYTF
NA	TRBV2	NA	TRBJ2-7	TGTGCCAGCAGTGAAGCGCTAGGACTTCTCGCTGGGTACTTC	CASSEALGLLAGYF
TRBD2	TRBV18	NA	TRBJ2-7	TGTGCCAGCTCACCAGGGACTAGCGTCGACGAGCAGTACTTC	CASSPGTSVDEQYF
NA	TRBV9	few	TRBJ2-2	TGTGCCAGCAGCGTAGCTATCGGAGCGGCCACCGGGGAGCTGTTTTTT	CASSVAIGAATGELFF
NA	TRBV5-1	NA	TRBJ1-5	TGCGCCAGCAGCTTCGACATTTATAGCAATCAGCCCCAGCATTTT	CASSFDIYSNQPQHF
NA	TRBV2	NA	TRBJ2-1	TGTGCCAGCCGGGCCCGTGCGCTAGCCGATGAAGACAATGAGCAGTTCTTC	CASRARALADEDNEQFF
TRBD2	TRBV3-1/TRBV3-2	NA	TRBJ2-7	TGTGCCAGCAGCCAAACTAGCGGGAGGTTCGACGAGCAGTACTTC	CASSQTSGRFDEQYF
TRBD1	TRBV27	NA	TRBJ1-6	TGTGCCAGCAGTCCCAACAGGGGATCGGGCTATAATTCACCCCTCCACTTT	CASSPNRGSGYNSPLHF
NA	TRBV5-1	NA	TRBJ2-3	TGCGCCAGCAGCTACGCGGTTGGCTCCACAGATACGCAGTATTTT	CASSYAVGSTDTQYF
NA	TRBV3-1/TRBV3-2	once	TRBJ2-7	TGTGCCAGCAGCCAAGAGTTAGGGGGGGGCCTCGAGCAGTACTTC	CASSQELGGGLEQYF
TRBD2	TRBV3-1/TRBV3-2	NA	TRBJ2-7	TGTGCCAGCAGCCAAGCGGCTAGCGGGAGCCGTGAGCAGTACTTC	CASSQAASGSREQYF
TRBD1	TRBV18	once	TRBJ2-1	TGTGCCAGCTCACCGGACAGGCCAGCCTACAATGAGCAGTTCTTC	CASSPDRPAYNEQFF
TRBD1	TRBV2	NA	TRBJ2-5	TGTGCCAGCACCCTATTGGGACAGGGAGTGGAGACCCAGTACTTC	CASTLLGQGVETQYF
TRBD1	TRBV2	NA	TRBJ1-2	TGTGCCAGCTCTTGGGACAGGGGAGGACAGGGCTACACCTTC	CASSWDRGGQGYTF
TRBD1	TRBV7-9	NA	TRBJ1-2	TGTGCCAGCAGCTTAGGTGGGACAGGGTTGGGCTACACCTTC	CASSLGGTGLGYTF